This T cell receptor beta chain stems from a study of blood T cell repertoires in COVID-19. Study-level information: Whether acute or convalescent, the COVID-19 samples came from the United States, Italy and Spain. T cells, B-cell-depleted T cells, or PBMCs provided the cDNA or gDNA that served as material.

This clone turned up a few times. V shed 3 bases, J shed 5 bases, and the junction held 14 bases outside the gene matches. The V gene's germline CDR1 is KGHDR and CDR2 SFDVKD. CDR3 length: 17 amino acids. In the study's own analysis: Nucleated cell number was recorded as an estimate derived from reference gene primer amplification. TCRdb keeps only in-frame clones here, not all; method: immunoSEQ multiplex PCR. V, J and clone size are taken as reported in that table, and D and trimming were inferred from the DNA itself. Among approximately 170,000 clones, around 82% were seen once, and the ten largest hold about 1.9%.

The receptor was derived from a woman aged 80 or older with acute or convalescent COVID-19. Input material: peripheral blood. This chain links TRBV24-1 with TRBJ1-1; 7 nucleotides match TRBD1. CDR3: CATSDTPTGASRTEAFF. The CDR3 DNA follows: TGTGCCACCAGTGATACCCCCACAGGGGCCAGTAGGACTGAAGCTTTCTTT.